The 29 T cell receptor beta chains listed next were all sequenced from one sample in a study of human versus mouse CDR3 diversity and MHC coevolution. The table came from immunoSEQ multiplex PCR; TCRdb's copy has only in-frame clones and leaves some out. This sample carries about 73,000 clones, about nine tenths of them seen once, and the ten largest clones take around 0.15%. Sequenced input: naive CD4+ T cells from blood. Subset here: CD45RO-negative CD62L-positive naive CD4 T cells. Every receptor here comes from a person aged 25 to 69 in good health.

The count of this clone is one. This chain connects TRBV15 to TRBJ2-5; 10 nucleotides match TRBD1. TRBJ2-7 explains the end of the DNA better; the J call may be wrong. The germline V gene encodes CDR1 LNHNV and CDR2 YYDKDF (reference sequence). CDR3 length: 16 amino acids. CDR3 in amino acids: CATSRPLTGGTYEQYF. The CDR3 DNA follows: TGTGCCACCAGCCGCCCTTTGACAGGGGGCACCTACGAGCAGTACTTC.

The gene calls are TRBV2 and TRBJ2-2; 13 bases fit TRBD2. With 5 bases clipped from V and 5 bases from J, the junction kept 8 bases outside the gene matches. The germline V gene encodes CDR1 SNHLY and CDR2 FYNNEI. The CDR3 is 17 amino acids. This CDR3 is CASSPRWTSGRTGELFF. CDR3 bases: TGTGCCAGCAGTCCTAGGTGGACTAGCGGGAGAACCGGGGAGCTGTTTTTT.

The chain recombines TRBV6-6 with TRBJ1-5, with 10 bases that match TRBD1. The trim removed 7 bases at V and 5 bases at J, leaving 2 bases unmatched. The V gene's germline CDR1 is MNHNY and CDR2 SVGAGI (reference sequence). The CDR3 sequence is 13 residues long. The CDR3 loop is CASKGTGDQPQHF. The CDR3 DNA reads as TGTGCCAGCAAGGGGACAGGGGATCAGCCCCAGCATTTT.

The CDR3 loop is CASSKTGILSTNEKLFF. In nucleotides, the CDR3 is TGTGCCAGTAGTAAGACCGGGATCCTTTCAACTAATGAAAAACTGTTTTTT. The chain carries TRBV19 and TRBJ1-4; no reliable D call. V lost 4 bases, J lost 0 bases, and 15 bases lay in between. The CDR3 runs 17 residues. Germline V gives CDR1 LNHDA, CDR2 SQIVND (reference sequence).

This chain joins TRBV25-1 and TRBJ1-5, with D perhaps matching TRBD1 (6 bases). Germline CDR1 and CDR2: MGHDK and SYGVNS. CDR3 size: 13 residues. Trimming removed 3 bases from V and 7 bases from J, with 10 bases in between. As DNA, the CDR3 is TGTGCCAGCAGTGAGACAGGTGGGCAGCCCCAGCATTTT. Protein sequence: CASSETGGQPQHF.

The V call is TRBV6-5, the J call TRBJ1-6, with D possibly TRBD1 on 5 matching bases. Germline CDR1 is MNHEY and CDR2 is SVGAGI. This CDR3 comprises 16 residues. The ends were cut back, 2 bases at V and 7 bases at J, with 15 bases in the middle. The CDR3 protein is CASSYLGRDSNSPLHF. DNA of the CDR3: TGTGCCAGCAGTTACCTTGGACGGGACTCCAATTCACCCCTCCACTTT.

The chain links TRBV27 to TRBJ2-1, with D possibly being TRBD2 (7 bases). CDR3 length: 17 amino acids. V was clipped by 1 base and J by 3 bases, with 16 bases between them. Germline V gene lookup returns CDR1 MNHEY and CDR2 SMNVEV (reference sequence). This CDR3 is CASSLFGGPIGYNEQFF. The DNA of the CDR3 is TGTGCCAGCAGTTTATTCGGGGGGCCCATAGGCTACAATGAGCAGTTCTTC.

The rearrangement joins TRBV21-1 to TRBJ1-5; the table's TRBD1 call for D was not verified on the DNA. TRBV21-1 is described as a pseudogene. CDR3 size: 16 residues. In nucleotides, the CDR3 is TGTGCCAGCAGCCAGGGGATCAGGGGGCCGAATCAGCCCCAGCATTTT. Amino acid sequence: CASSQGIRGPNQPQHF.

The CDR3: CASGLGQGARGETQYF. In DNA form, the CDR3 reads TGTGCTAGTGGTTTGGGACAGGGGGCGCGGGGAGAGACCCAGTACTTC. The genes are TRBV12-5 and TRBJ2-5; TRBD1 agrees at 10 bases. Trimming took 1 base from V and 4 from J; bases not matched to a gene: 6. The CDR3 has 16 residues. Germline V gives CDR1 LGHNT, CDR2 FRNRAP. The full variable domain, completed using reference TRBV12-5 and TRBJ2-5, is DARVTQTPRHKVTEMGQEVTMRCQPILGHNTVFWYRQTMMQGLELLAYFRNRAPLDDSGMPKDRFSAEMPDATLATLKIQPSEPRDSAVYFCASGLGQGARGETQYFGPGTRLLVL.

The chain couples TRBV5-1 to TRBJ1-2; D may be TRBD1 (6 bases). The V gene lost 0 bases and the J gene lost 1 base, with 10 bases spanning the gap. CDR3 size: 15 residues. Germline CDR1 and CDR2: SGHRS and YFSETQ. The CDR3 sequence: CASSLAGRGNYGYTF. The CDR3 DNA reads as TGCGCCAGCAGCTTGGCCGGCAGGGGTAACTATGGCTACACCTTC.

The rearrangement joins TRBV7-2 to TRBJ2-5, with 8 positions matching TRBD2. J was trimmed by 4 bases and V by 5 bases; bases with no gene match: 9. The CDR3 extends over 15 amino acids. Germline CDR1 reads SGHTA; CDR2 reads FQGNSA. CDR3 sequence reads: CASSPSGSYIETQYF. CDR3 bases: TGTGCCAGCAGCCCCAGCGGGAGTTATATAGAGACCCAGTACTTC.

CDR3 sequence (DNA): TGTGCCAGCAGCCAAGATGGCGGGGCAACCTACGAGCAGTACTTC. This encodes CASSQDGGATYEQYF. This chain joins TRBV4-2 and TRBJ2-7; TRBD2 is a possible D gene (6 bases). Germline V CDR1 and CDR2: LGHNA, YNFKEQ. CDR3 length: 15 residues. V gave up 0 bases and J gave up 2 bases, with 11 bases separating them.

V is TRBV14 and J is TRBJ1-4; no definite D call. Germline-derived CDR1 and CDR2 are SGHDN and FVKESK. V was trimmed by 1 base and J by 8 bases, leaving 14 bases between them. The CDR3 loop spans 15 amino acids. CDR3: CASSQARLEGEKLFF. CDR3 bases: TGTGCCAGCAGCCAAGCCAGACTAGAAGGGGAAAAACTGTTTTTT.

The chain is built from TRBV7-3 and TRBJ1-1; TRBD1 might be the D (5 bases). Germline V lookup: CDR1 SGHTA, CDR2 FQGTGA. Trimming pared 3 bases from V and 1 base from J, leaving 6 bases between. This CDR3 contains 13 residues. The CDR3 DNA is TGTGCCAGCAGCTTGGGGCAGAACACTGAAGCTTTCTTT. This translates into CASSLGQNTEAFF.

The rearrangement uses TRBV9 and TRBJ2-7; TRBD2 matches 8 bases. Losses at the gene ends were 0 bases for V and 6 bases for J; bases not matched to a gene: 5. This CDR3 is built from 14 residues. Germline V gives CDR1 SGDLS, CDR2 YYNGEE. The CDR3 DNA is TGTGCCAGCAGCGTAGACGGGAGGGCCCGCGAGCAGTACTTC. It specifies CASSVDGRAREQYF.

The chain employs TRBV28 and TRBJ2-2; TRBD1 matches at 7 bases. The CDR3 spans 15 residues. CDR1 and CDR2 from the germline V gene are MDHEN and SYDVKM. J was trimmed by 1 base and V by 4 bases; bases with no gene match: 3. The CDR3 loop is CASSSTGQNTGELFF. The DNA for the CDR3 is TGTGCCAGCAGTTCGACAGGGCAGAACACCGGGGAGCTGTTTTTT. Supplemented by reference TRBV28 and TRBJ2-2, the full variable domain reads DVKVTQSSRYLVKRTGEKVFLECVQDMDHENMFWYRQDPGLGLRLIYFSYDVKMKEKGDIPEGYSVSREKKERFSLILESASTNQTSMYLCASSSTGQNTGELFFGEGSRLTVL.

V gene TRBV7-9 combines with J gene TRBJ2-5; D ambiguous. Germline-derived CDR1 and CDR2 are SEHNR and FQNEAQ (reference sequence). V lost 5 bases, J lost 4 bases, and 11 bases lay in between. The CDR3 length is 13 residues. The CDR3 DNA is TGTGCCAGCAGCCCCCCAGGTGGAGAGACCCAGTACTTC. Its translation is CASSPPGGETQYF.

The chain recombines TRBV7-3 with TRBJ2-1; D not certain. The CDR3 is 14 residues long. V was trimmed by 5 bases and J by 5 bases, leaving 13 bases between them. Germline CDR1 SGHTA, CDR2 FQGTGA. The CDR3 bases are TGTGCCAGCAGCAAGACCGGGTCGAACAATGAGCAGTTCTTC. The encoded protein is CASSKTGSNNEQFF.

This chain joins TRBV10-3 and TRBJ2-2; D uncertain. Looked up from germline, CDR1 is ENHRY and CDR2 is SYGVKD. This CDR3 has 13 residues. V was cut by 6 bases and J by 5 bases, with 10 bases left in between. Written as DNA, the CDR3 is TGTGCCATCAGCTTTACGAGGACCGGGGAGCTGTTTTTT. It translates to CAISFTRTGELFF.

The rearrangement joins TRBV5-4 to TRBJ1-1, with unresolved D. Germline loops: CDR1 SGHNT, CDR2 YYREEE (reference sequence). V lost 4 bases and J 7 bases, leaving 11 bases between the germline ends. The CDR3 contains 12 residues. The CDR3 loop reads CASSPVPNEAFF. DNA of the CDR3: TGTGCCAGCAGCCCAGTCCCCAATGAAGCTTTCTTT.

V is TRBV5-1 and J is TRBJ2-7; 11 bases match TRBD1. Germline values: CDR1 SGHRS, CDR2 YFSETQ. The junction had 13 bases not matched to a gene; V was cut back by 4 bases and J by 1 base. The CDR3 sequence is 18 residues long. The CDR3 spells CASSRWTGGPSPSYEQYF. CDR3 sequence (DNA): TGCGCCAGCAGCCGTTGGACAGGGGGCCCGTCGCCATCCTACGAGCAGTACTTC.

The chain combines TRBV7-8 with TRBJ1-5; weak D call: TRBD1 (5 bases). The germline CDR1 and CDR2 sequences are SGHVS and FQNEAQ. The CDR3 length is 19 residues. V lost 4 bases to trimming and J lost 2 bases, with 24 bases between them. The CDR3 loop reads CASSSNPTAGGLGNQPQHF. The CDR3 DNA reads as TGTGCCAGCAGCTCGAACCCCACGGCCGGGGGACTAGGCAATCAGCCCCAGCATTTT.

The rearrangement links TRBV18 to TRBJ1-2; 8 positions agree with TRBD1. CDR1 and CDR2 from the germline V gene are KGHSH and LQKENI. CDR3 length equals 13 residues. V shed 3 bases, J shed 4 bases, and the junction held 1 base outside the gene matches. For the CDR3, the DNA is TGTGCCAGCTCACCGGACAGGGCCTATGGCTACACCTTC. It is translated as CASSPDRAYGYTF.

This clone was detected only once. V is TRBV6-6 and J is TRBJ2-1; maybe TRBD1 (6 bases). CDR3 length equals 16 residues. Trimming took off 6 bases at V and 8 bases at J, with 23 bases between the two ends. Germline values: CDR1 MNHNY, CDR2 SVGAGI (reference sequence). The CDR3 reads CASSQLGRGFMDEQFF. The CDR3 nucleotides are TGTGCCAGCAGCCAACTGGGCAGGGGATTCATGGATGAGCAGTTCTTC.

CDR3 in amino acids: CASSDTGGNEQFF. For the CDR3, the DNA is TGTGCCAGCAGTGATACCGGGGGCAATGAGCAGTTCTTC. The genes are TRBV6-6 and TRBJ2-1; D possibly corresponds to TRBD2 (6 bases). The CDR3 is 13 amino acids. Germline V CDR1 and CDR2: MNHNY, SVGAGI (reference sequence). V gave up 5 bases and J gave up 6 bases, with 11 bases separating them.

J is TRBJ2-5 and V is TRBV4-1; D gene ambiguous. The CDR3 length is 13 residues. CDR1 is MGHRA and CDR2 is YSYEKL in the germline V gene. Deletions cut 5 bases from V and 5 bases from J, with 12 bases between. The chain's CDR3 is CASSAALPETQYF. The CDR3 nucleotides are TGCGCCAGCAGCGCGGCACTCCCGGAGACCCAGTACTTC.

The chain has TRBV7-9 and TRBJ2-7, with TRBD1 matching over 9 bases. V was pared by 5 bases and J by 1 base, with 6 bases of the junction left unmatched. Germline V gene sequence: CDR1 SEHNR, CDR2 FQNEAQ (reference sequence). The CDR3 has 15 amino acids. Here the CDR3 reads CASSPMGQGSYEQYF. The CDR3 nucleotides are TGTGCCAGCAGCCCAATGGGACAGGGATCCTACGAGCAGTACTTC.

The chain is built from TRBV11-2 and TRBJ1-1; D is perhaps TRBD1 (6 bases). The CDR3 is made up of 17 amino acids. Germline CDR1 reads SGHAT; CDR2 reads FQNNGV. V was trimmed by 0 bases and J by 3 bases, leaving 17 bases between them. The CDR3 reads CASSLEFGGAGDTEAFF. DNA of the CDR3: TGTGCCAGCAGCTTAGAGTTCGGGGGGGCGGGAGACACTGAAGCTTTCTTT.

The V gene is TRBV5-6, the J gene TRBJ2-6; 9 nucleotides line up with TRBD1. This CDR3 is built from 17 residues. Looked up from germline, CDR1 is SGHDT and CDR2 is YYEEEE. J lost 2 bases, V lost 3 bases, and 6 bases had no gene match. The CDR3 DNA reads TGTGCCAGCAGCTCTCAAGACAGGGGGGCTGGGGCCAACGTCCTGACTTTC. The encoded protein is CASSSQDRGAGANVLTF. The entire variable domain, with the rest obtained from reference TRBV5-6 and TRBJ2-6, is as follows: DAGVTQSPTHLIKTRGQQVTLRCSPKSGHDTVSWYQQALGQGPQFIFQYYEEEERQRGNFPDRFSGHQFPNYSSELNVNALLLGDSALYLCASSSQDRGAGANVLTFGAGSRLTVL.